One sample yielded the 17 T cell receptor beta chains listed below, sequenced in a study of cytomegalovirus exposure and HLA in healthy donors. Primers for the PCR totalled 60 Vbeta and 13 Jbeta. TCRdb's table, derived via immunoSEQ multiplex PCR, lists solely in-frame clones and lacks some. This table has approximately 70,000 clones, around 74% appearing once. Sample: PBMCs. These receptors were taken from an older woman in good health and CMV-seropositive.

In DNA, the CDR3 is TGTGCCAGCAGCTTTACAGGCCGAAGCAATCAGCCCCAGCATTTT. This sequence encodes CASSFTGRSNQPQHF. The genes are TRBV7-2 and TRBJ1-5, with TRBD1 as a possible D gene (5 bases). CDR1 and CDR2 (germline): SGHTA, FQGNSA. The ends were cut back, 3 bases at V and 1 base at J, with 10 bases in the middle. The CDR3 contains 15 residues.

V and J are TRBV30 and TRBJ2-5, with TRBD1 as a possible D gene (6 bases). The J call may not be correct, given that the DNA end is closer to TRBJ2-7. There are 11 residues in the CDR3. The germline V gene has CDR1 GTSNPN and CDR2 SVGIG (reference sequence). For the CDR3, the DNA is TGTGCCTGGGCACAGGGCTACGAGCAGTACTTC. Translation gives CAWAQGYEQYF.

J is TRBJ1-2 and V is TRBV5-4; TRBD1 matches 7 bases. Germline CDR1 SGHNT, CDR2 YYREEE (reference sequence). Trimming took 7 bases from V and 4 from J; bases not matched to a gene: 4. CDR3 length: 12 amino acids. The CDR3 DNA sequence: TGTGCCAGCCAGGGACAGTCCTATGGCTACACCTTC. Protein sequence: CASQGQSYGYTF.

V is TRBV19 and J is TRBJ1-1; 8 nucleotides match TRBD1. With V trimmed by 8 bases and J by 5 bases, 10 bases remained unmatched. The CDR3 totals 14 residues. Germline values: CDR1 LNHDA, CDR2 SQIVND (reference sequence). This CDR3 reads CASLTRGQGTEAFF. In DNA form, the CDR3 reads TGTGCCAGTCTAACCCGCGGACAGGGAACTGAAGCTTTCTTT.

This clone has a handful of counts. This chain joins TRBV6-1 and TRBJ1-5; TRBD1 might be the D (6 bases). Trimming took off 4 bases at V and 0 bases at J, with 7 bases between the two ends. The CDR3 is made up of 14 amino acids. CDR1 and CDR2 from the germline V gene are MNHNS and SASEGT. The CDR3 region has the DNA TGTGCCAGCAGTGTACAGGGTAGCAATCAGCCCCAGCATTTT. Protein product: CASSVQGSNQPQHF.

This chain uses TRBV18 with TRBJ2-7; a possible D gene is TRBD2 (7 bases). Germline values: CDR1 KGHSH, CDR2 LQKENI. The CDR3 extends over 13 amino acids. V lost 0 bases, J lost 6 bases, and 9 bases lay in between. This chain's CDR3 is CASSPPGGGEQYF. The CDR3 bases are TGTGCCAGCTCACCACCGGGAGGGGGCGAGCAGTACTTC.

CDR3 sequence reads: CASSSPSIRGKGYTF. The DNA for the CDR3 is TGTGCCAGCAGCTCTCCAAGCATCAGGGGTAAAGGCTACACCTTC. The genes are TRBV7-9 and TRBJ1-2, with TRBD1 as a possible D gene (6 bases). This CDR3 region has 15 residues. The V gene lost 4 bases and the J gene lost 8 bases, with 20 bases spanning the gap. Germline CDR1 and CDR2: SEHNR and FQNEAQ (reference sequence).

The genes are TRBV7-9 and TRBJ2-1, with no clear D. From germline, CDR1 is SEHNR and CDR2 FQNEAQ (reference sequence). The CDR3 has 14 residues. With 3 bases removed from V and 8 bases from J, the gap between germline ends came to 14 bases. CDR3 nucleotide sequence: TGTGCCAGCAGCTTCCTGGCAGTGGTCGATGAGCAGTTCTTC. This codes for CASSFLAVVDEQFF.

The V call is TRBV27, the J call TRBJ2-1; 13 bases align to TRBD2. With V trimmed by 10 bases and J by 10 bases, 16 bases remained unmatched. The CDR3 is 16 residues long. Germline V gene data show CDR1 as MNHEY and CDR2 as SMNVEV (reference sequence). This chain's CDR3 is CATTLAGGTGGIEQFF. DNA for the CDR3: TGTGCCACCACACTAGCGGGAGGGACTGGCGGGATCGAGCAGTTCTTC.

This chain uses TRBV4-1 with TRBJ2-1, with 9 nucleotides matching TRBD2. The germline gives CDR1 MGHRA, CDR2 YSYEKL. Losses at the gene ends were 0 bases for V and 9 bases for J; bases not matched to a gene: 6. This CDR3 is 15 amino acids long. Here the CDR3 reads CASSQEGLAGTEQFF. CDR3 in DNA: TGCGCCAGCAGCCAAGAGGGGCTAGCGGGAACTGAGCAGTTCTTC.

The rearrangement links TRBV5-4 to TRBJ2-1; 7 bases match TRBD1. Germline CDR1 is SGHNT and CDR2 is YYREEE (reference sequence). CDR3 length equals 15 residues. V trimming: 4 bases; J trimming: 0 bases; junction bases outside the gene matches: 4. The CDR3 spells CASSPGTDSYNEQFF. The CDR3 DNA sequence: TGTGCCAGCAGCCCAGGGACAGACTCCTACAATGAGCAGTTCTTC. Supplemented by reference TRBV5-4 and TRBJ2-1, the full variable domain reads ETGVTQSPTHLIKTRGQQVTLRCSSQSGHNTVSWYQQALGQGPQFIFQYYREEENGRGNFPPRFSGLQFPNYSSELNVNALELDDSALYLCASSPGTDSYNEQFFGPGTRLTVL.

The chain recombines TRBV5-1 with TRBJ2-7; possible D gene TRBD1, 8 bases. Between the trimmed V and J ends, which lost 2 bases and 2 bases, there was a span of 14 bases. Germline values: CDR1 SGHRS, CDR2 YFSETQ. This CDR3 has 15 residues. The CDR3 is CASSLQGGYTYEQYF. CDR3 nucleotides: TGCGCCAGCAGCTTACAGGGGGGGTATACCTACGAGCAGTACTTC. The full variable domain, with the rest looked up from reference TRBV5-1 and TRBJ2-7, is KAGVTQTPRYLIKTRGQQVTLSCSPISGHRSVSWYQQTPGQGLQFLFEYFSETQRNKGNFPGRFSGRQFSNSRSEMNVSTLELGDSALYLCASSLQGGYTYEQYFGPGTRLTVT.

The CDR3 spells CASRPSLGVSEKLFF. The DNA of the CDR3 is TGTGCCTCTAGACCCTCCCTAGGAGTTAGTGAAAAACTGTTTTTT. The gene calls are TRBV19 and TRBJ1-4; D unresolved. The germline V gene encodes CDR1 LNHDA and CDR2 SQIVND (reference sequence). This CDR3 spans 15 amino acids. Trimming removed 11 bases from V and 7 bases from J, with 23 bases in between.

V and J are TRBV4-1 and TRBJ1-4; 10 nucleotides align to TRBD1. The CDR3 totals 15 residues. CDR1 and CDR2 (germline): MGHRA, YSYEKL. The V and J ends lost 6 bases and 2 bases, in that order; junction bases with no gene match: 3. This CDR3 is CASRTGGATNEKLFF. For the CDR3, the DNA is TGCGCCAGCAGGACAGGGGGCGCGACTAATGAAAAACTGTTTTTT.

The rearrangement links TRBV2 to TRBJ1-1; possibly TRBD1 for D (6 bases). V dropped 5 bases and J dropped 1 base, with 8 bases sitting between them. The CDR3 is 13 residues long. Looked up from germline, CDR1 is SNHLY and CDR2 is FYNNEI. The CDR3 DNA is TGTGCCAGCAGTTCGGACAGGAACACTGAAGCTTTCTTT. Protein sequence: CASSSDRNTEAFF.

V is TRBV5-5 and J is TRBJ1-3; 9 positions match TRBD1. The V segment lost 0 bases and the J segment 2 bases; nucleotides outside the gene matches: 0. The CDR3 extends over 15 amino acids. Germline CDR1 SGHKS, CDR2 YYEKEE (reference sequence). CDR3 sequence: CASSLGTGAGNTIYF. The CDR3 DNA is TGTGCCAGCAGCTTGGGGACAGGGGCTGGAAACACCATATATTTT.

The chain combines TRBV10-3 with TRBJ1-5; D is unresolved. Deletions cut 6 bases from V and 0 bases from J, with 6 bases between. Germline CDR1 ENHRY, CDR2 SYGVKD. This CDR3 is 13 amino acids long. In DNA form, the CDR3 reads TGTGCCATCAGACAATATAGCAATCAGCCCCAGCATTTT. Translation: CAIRQYSNQPQHF.